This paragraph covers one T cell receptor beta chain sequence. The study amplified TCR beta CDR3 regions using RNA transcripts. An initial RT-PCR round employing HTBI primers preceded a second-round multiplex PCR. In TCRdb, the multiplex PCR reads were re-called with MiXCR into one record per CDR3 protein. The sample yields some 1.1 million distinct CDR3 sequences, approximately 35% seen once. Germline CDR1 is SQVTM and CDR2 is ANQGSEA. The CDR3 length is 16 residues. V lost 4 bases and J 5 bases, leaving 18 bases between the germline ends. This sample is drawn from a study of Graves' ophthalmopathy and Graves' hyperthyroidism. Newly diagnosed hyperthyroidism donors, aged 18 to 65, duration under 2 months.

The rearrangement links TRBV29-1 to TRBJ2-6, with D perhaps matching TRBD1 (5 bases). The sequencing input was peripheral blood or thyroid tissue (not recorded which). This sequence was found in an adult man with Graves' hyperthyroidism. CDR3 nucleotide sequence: TGCAGCGTTGTGGGGCGTGGGCGTATGAGGGCCAACGTCCTGACTTTC. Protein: CSVVGRGRMRANVLTF.